These 24 T cell receptor beta chains were sequenced from one sample in a study of T cell responses to AZD1222 COVID-19 vaccine. Libraries were prepared by immunoSEQ multiplex PCR; TCRdb keeps only in-frame clonotypes and omits some of them. The table has some 170,000 clones, less than 90% seen once. The sample consisted of peripheral blood, taken on day 0 of AZD1222 vaccination. The receptor source for this set is an adult in good health.

The V call is TRBV30, the J call TRBJ1-1; perhaps TRBD1 as D (6 bases). This CDR3 has 12 amino acids. Per the germline V gene, CDR1 is GTSNPN and CDR2 is SVGIG (reference sequence). V was cut by 5 bases and J by 4 bases, with 11 bases left in between. Here the CDR3 DNA reads TGTGCCTGGGAAGAGGGGGGCACTGAAGCTTTCTTT. Translated: CAWEEGGTEAFF. Combining the CDR3 with reference TRBV30 and TRBJ1-1 gives the whole variable domain SQTIHQWPATLVQPVGSPLSLECTVEGTSNPNLYWYRQAAGRGLQLLFYSVGIGQISSEVPQNLSASRPQDRQFILSSKKLLLSDSGFYLCAWEEGGTEAFFGQGTRLTVV.

The genes are TRBV18 and TRBJ2-5; D unclear. V was cut by 2 bases and J by 4 bases, with 14 bases left in between. The CDR3 totals 15 residues. Germline CDR1 reads KGHSH; CDR2 reads LQKENI. The chain's CDR3 is CASSPDQTVGETQYF. The CDR3 nucleotides read TGTGCCAGCTCACCAGACCAAACCGTGGGAGAGACCCAGTACTTC.

J is TRBJ1-4 and V is TRBV18, with a tentative D call TRBD1 (6 bases). The V end was cut by 6 bases, the J end by 3 bases, with 14 bases between. There are 15 residues in the CDR3. In germline, CDR1 is KGHSH, CDR2 LQKENI. CDR3 amino acids: CASSRSQGPNEKLFF. CDR3 in DNA: TGTGCCAGCTCCCGCTCCCAGGGGCCTAATGAAAAACTGTTTTTT. Complete variable domain (other parts from reference TRBV18 and TRBJ1-4): NAGVMQNPRHLVRRRGQEARLRCSPMKGHSHVYWYRQLPEEGLKFMVYLQKENIIDESGMPKERFSAEFPKEGPSILRIQQVVRGDSAAYFCASSRSQGPNEKLFFGSGTQLSVL.

This clone was found once. The chain uses TRBV7-3 and TRBJ2-3; the D gene is possibly TRBD2 (6 bases). The V gene lost 6 bases and the J gene lost 5 bases, with 15 bases spanning the gap. Germline V gene lookup returns CDR1 SGHTA and CDR2 FQGTGA. This CDR3 region has 14 residues. In DNA, the CDR3 is TGTGCCAGCAGGGGCACGGGGGTTGGAGATACGCAGTATTTT. Translation: CASRGTGVGDTQYF.

V gene TRBV4-1 combines with J gene TRBJ1-1; D gene uncertain. V was cut by 7 bases and J by 4 bases, with 13 bases left in between. Germline-derived CDR1 and CDR2 are MGHRA and YSYEKL. This CDR3 spans 13 amino acids. CDR3 nucleotides: TGCGCCAGCACCCCGGCGAGCGGCACTGAAGCTTTCTTT. It is translated as CASTPASGTEAFF.

V usage is TRBV29-1 and J usage is TRBJ1-3; no definite D call. Trimming stripped 3 bases from V and 4 bases from J, with 4 bases between. The germline V gene has CDR1 SQVTM and CDR2 ANQGSEA. The CDR3 is 11 amino acids. CDR3 nucleotide sequence: TGCAGCGTTGACTCCGGAAACACCATATATTTT. Its translation is CSVDSGNTIYF.

The CDR3 DNA reads TGTGCCACCAGCAGAGGGGTTCAGGCTAATCCTGGGGCCAACGTCCTGACTTTC. Translation gives CATSRGVQANPGANVLTF. The chain carries TRBV15 and TRBJ2-6; D ambiguous. Germline V gene sequence: CDR1 LNHNV, CDR2 YYDKDF (reference sequence). This CDR3 has 18 amino acids. V was pared by 1 base and J by 2 bases, with 15 bases between.

The rearrangement joins TRBV10-3 to TRBJ1-1, with a weak D call TRBD1 (5 bases). The V gene lost 10 bases and the J gene lost 7 bases, with 13 bases spanning the gap. The germline V gene encodes CDR1 ENHRY and CDR2 SYGVKD. This CDR3 has 11 residues. The CDR3 sequence is CATARDREAFF. The DNA of the CDR3 is TGTGCCACCGCGAGGGACCGTGAAGCTTTCTTT.

This chain uses TRBV27 with TRBJ2-7; perhaps TRBD1 as D (5 bases). The CDR3 has 15 residues. V was shortened by 5 bases and J by 0 bases, with 14 bases between the two germline ends. Germline V gene data show CDR1 as MNHEY and CDR2 as SMNVEV (reference sequence). DNA of the CDR3: TGTGCCAGCAGTCGGGCGGACATCTTCTCCTACGAGCAGTACTTC. Translation gives CASSRADIFSYEQYF.

This sequence joins TRBV2 and TRBJ1-1; 9 bases fit TRBD1. CDR3 size: 14 residues. Germline CDR1 and CDR2: SNHLY and FYNNEI. The V gene end was trimmed by 6 bases and the J gene end by 0 bases; junction bases not matched to a gene: 2. The CDR3 is CASSNRGLNTEAFF. The CDR3 nucleotides are TGTGCCAGCAGCAACAGGGGGCTGAACACTGAAGCTTTCTTT.

The V and J genes are TRBV28 and TRBJ2-7, with 9 bases aligning to TRBD2. J gave up 4 bases and V 7 bases, and 11 bases lay outside the gene matches. The CDR3 spans 15 residues. Germline V CDR1 and CDR2: MDHEN, SYDVKM. CDR3: CASTHGGSGGYEQYF. In DNA, the CDR3 is TGTGCCAGCACCCATGGCGGTAGCGGGGGTTACGAGCAGTACTTC.

This clone was observed a single time. CDR3 amino acids: CASSLAAVNTGELFF. The CDR3 DNA is TGTGCCAGCAGCTTAGCCGCGGTGAACACCGGGGAGCTGTTTTTT. The V and J genes are TRBV7-9 and TRBJ2-2; D is ambiguous. Per the germline V gene, CDR1 is SEHNR and CDR2 is FQNEAQ (reference sequence). V was trimmed by 0 bases and J by 1 base, leaving 6 bases between them. This CDR3 spans 15 amino acids.

The chain uses TRBV7-9 and TRBJ2-1, with 9 bases aligning to TRBD1. Trimming at V came to 5 bases and at J to 7 bases, leaving 9 bases not matched to a gene. From germline, CDR1 is SEHNR and CDR2 FQNEAQ (reference sequence). This CDR3 has 15 residues. The CDR3 protein is CASSKLPGTGNEQFF. In DNA, the CDR3 is TGTGCCAGCAGCAAACTACCCGGGACAGGGAATGAGCAGTTCTTC.

This clone was observed a single time. The gene calls are TRBV9 and TRBJ2-1; unclear D gene. Germline-derived CDR1 and CDR2 are SGDLS and YYNGEE. This CDR3 comprises 15 residues. Trimming took 1 base from V and 3 from J, leaving 11 bases between them. CDR3 amino acids: CASSVNDQLYNEQFF. CDR3 sequence (DNA): TGTGCCAGCAGCGTAAACGATCAGCTCTACAATGAGCAGTTCTTC.

This clone showed up just once. This rearrangement joins TRBV28 to TRBJ1-1, with D tentatively TRBD1 (6 bases). Trimming took 5 bases from V and 6 from J, leaving 22 bases between them. The CDR3 spans 16 residues. The V gene's germline CDR1 is MDHEN and CDR2 SYDVKM. CDR3 protein: CASSQLSSDRSPEAFF. The CDR3 nucleotides are TGTGCCAGCAGTCAACTATCCTCTGACAGGTCCCCTGAAGCTTTCTTT.

This clone was picked up one time. The V call is TRBV11-2, the J call TRBJ2-7; possible D gene TRBD1, 5 bases. CDR1 is SGHAT and CDR2 is FQNNGV in the germline V gene. Trimming removed 3 bases at V and 0 bases at J, with 6 bases between. The CDR3 loop spans 13 amino acids. CDR3: CASSLTVSYEQYV. In DNA form, the CDR3 reads TGTGCCAGCAGCTTGACAGTCTCCTACGAGCAGTACGTC.

The J gene is TRBJ2-5, the V gene TRBV5-1; D unresolved. V gave up 4 bases and J gave up 0 bases, with 4 bases separating them. The CDR3 sequence is 12 residues long. Germline CDR1 SGHRS, CDR2 YFSETQ. The CDR3 loop is CASSQNQETQYF. CDR3 DNA: TGCGCCAGCAGCCAAAACCAAGAGACCCAGTACTTC. Combining the CDR3 with reference TRBV5-1 and TRBJ2-5 gives the whole variable domain KAGVTQTPRYLIKTRGQQVTLSCSPISGHRSVSWYQQTPGQGLQFLFEYFSETQRNKGNFPGRFSGRQFSNSRSEMNVSTLELGDSALYLCASSQNQETQYFGPGTRLLVL.

The CDR3 bases are TGTGCCAGCAGGACAGGGAGAGTAGATCAGCCCCAGCATTTT. It translates to CASRTGRVDQPQHF. This chain links TRBV28 with TRBJ1-5; TRBD1 aligns across 7 bases. CDR1 MDHEN and CDR2 SYDVKM come from the germline V gene. V lost 6 bases, J lost 5 bases, and 7 bases stayed unmatched. This CDR3 comprises 14 residues.

V is TRBV2 and J is TRBJ2-5, with D perhaps assigned TRBD1 or TRBD2 (5 bases each). CDR1 is SNHLY and CDR2 is FYNNEI in the germline V gene. The V end lost 7 bases, the J end lost 4 bases, and 19 bases lay between the germline ends. There are 15 residues in the CDR3. CDR3 DNA: TGTGCCAGCAACCCCGGTCAGGGACGGGGAGAGACCCAGTACTTC. Translating it yields CASNPGQGRGETQYF.

The V call is TRBV18, the J call TRBJ2-1; D gene unclear. Trimming removed 2 bases from V and 8 bases from J, with 10 bases in between. There are 13 residues in the CDR3. The V gene's germline CDR1 is KGHSH and CDR2 LQKENI. The CDR3 protein is CASSPDHLDEQFF. In nucleotides, the CDR3 is TGTGCCAGCTCACCAGACCACCTCGATGAGCAGTTCTTC.

Only one count was recorded for this clone. This sequence joins TRBV6-5 and TRBJ1-6; D may be TRBD1 (5 bases). The CDR3 consists of 15 residues. Per the germline V gene, CDR1 is MNHEY and CDR2 is SVGAGI. Trimming stripped 6 bases from V and 8 bases from J, with 17 bases between. The CDR3 region is CASSVMQGGDSPLHF. DNA of the CDR3: TGTGCCAGCAGCGTTATGCAGGGTGGGGATTCACCCCTCCACTTT.

This chain uses TRBV6-6 with TRBJ1-6; a weak D match, TRBD1 (5 bases). Trimming left V 5 bases short and J 6 bases short, with 17 bases between. The CDR3 consists of 16 residues. The germline gives CDR1 MNHNY, CDR2 SVGAGI (reference sequence). The chain's CDR3 is CASSTAQGATNSPLHF. The CDR3 coding sequence is TGTGCCAGCAGTACCGCGCAAGGGGCAACTAATTCACCCCTCCACTTT.

The chain combines TRBV7-3 with TRBJ2-1, with 10 positions matching TRBD1. Trimming at V came to 5 bases and at J to 5 bases, leaving 9 bases not matched to a gene. The CDR3 spans 16 residues. Germline V gives CDR1 SGHTA, CDR2 FQGTGA. CDR3 sequence reads: CASSRRQGAWDNEQFF. CDR3 nucleotide sequence: TGTGCCAGCAGCCGCCGACAGGGGGCCTGGGACAATGAGCAGTTCTTC.

The chain carries TRBV27 and TRBJ2-4; D is uncertain. Between the trimmed V and J ends, which lost 5 bases and 1 base, there was a span of 9 bases. Looked up from germline, CDR1 is MNHEY and CDR2 is SMNVEV (reference sequence). This CDR3 contains 14 residues. In DNA form, the CDR3 reads TGTGCCAGCAGTACCTTCGGCGCCAAAAACATTCAGTACTTC. Its translation: CASSTFGAKNIQYF.